This TCR beta chain stems from a study of blood T cell repertoires in COVID-19. The wider study: Specimens from acute and convalescent COVID-19 originated in the United States, Italy and Spain. PBMCs, B-cell-depleted T cells, or T cells were the source of the cDNA or gDNA that made up the material.

Per the study methods: For nucleated cells, counts were estimated from reference gene primer amplification. Repertoires were generated with immunoSEQ multiplex PCR, while TCRdb's copy carries only in-frame clones and drops some. Clone size and V and J calls were adopted from that table, with D and trimming inferred from the DNA. The top ten clones hold less than 6.5% of a sample with some 190,000 clones, about four fifths of them seen once. Trimming removed 0 bases at V and 7 bases at J, with 7 bases between. The CDR3 runs to 12 residues. CDR1 and CDR2 (germline): SGHTA, FQGTGA. The receptor was derived from a woman in her seventies with active or convalescent COVID-19. The sample taken for sequencing was peripheral blood. The chain carries TRBV7-3 and TRBJ2-7; the D is unclear. CDR3 nucleotide sequence: TGTGCCAGCAGCTTAACCCCCGGGGAGCAGTACTTC. It encodes CASSLTPGEQYF.